A selection of T cell receptor beta chains follows, all from one sample in a study of T cell repertoires in cytomegalovirus infection. Each CDR3 protein gets one entry after TCRdb re-called the reads with MiXCR. The sample has a few hundred thousand distinct CDR3 sequences, about 26% seen once. The specimen was PBMCs. The receptors derive from a human donor in good health (CMV status not recorded). Some clones in this sample may be carry-over from other donors' samples. CDR3s include the opening cysteine and the closing phenylalanine or tryptophan. A D gene is named only where the DNA matches it firmly. Size values are once, few and many counts, or a class for expanded clones, and some rows have none.

size | D | J | length | V | DNA | CDR3
many | - | TRBJ1-4 | 14 | TRBV7-2 | TGTGCCAGCAGCTTAGTCGGGACAAGTGAAAAACTGTTTTTT | CASSLVGTSEKLFF
few | - | TRBJ2-1 | 15 | TRBV6-2/TRBV6-3 | TGTGCCAGCAGTTACCCCGGCACACTCAGCAATGAGCAGTTCTTC | CASSYPGTLSNEQFF
- | - | TRBJ1-1 | 14 | TRBV29-1 | TGCAGCGCAATCCCCAGGGCCTTTAACACTGAAGCTTTCTTT | CSAIPRAFNTEAFF
- | - | TRBJ1-1 | 13 | TRBV5-1 | TGCGCCAGCAGCCCCGCCTGGGGGGCTGAAGCTTTCTTT | CASSPAWGAEAFF
few | - | TRBJ2-1 | 13 | TRBV7-4 | TGTGCCAGCACCCCGGATCCCCCCACTGAGGGGTTCTTC | CASTPDPPTEGFF
- | TRBD2 | TRBJ2-7 | 14 | TRBV27 | TGTGCCAGCAGTGTACTCGGGAGGGGCTACGAGCAGTACTTC | CASSVLGRGYEQYF
- | TRBD2 | TRBJ2-3 | 16 | TRBV6-1 | TGTGCCAGCAGTGCGGCTAGCGGGGGGCTAGTGGATACGCAGTATTTT | CASSAASGGLVDTQYF
many | TRBD2 | TRBJ2-3 | 15 | TRBV7-2 | TGTGCCAGCAGCTTAATGCGGGAGGAGGGGGATACGCAGTATTTT | CASSLMREEGDTQYF
- | - | TRBJ2-3 | 12 | TRBV28 | TGTGCCAGCAATTCTTGGGGGGATACGCAGTATTTT | CASNSWGDTQYF
few | TRBD2 | TRBJ2-4 | 17 | TRBV20-1 | TGCAGTGCTTCCCGATTCGCTAGCGGGGTCGGTCGGGACATTCAGTACTTC | CSASRFASGVGRDIQYF
- | - | TRBJ1-5 | 13 | TRBV7-9 | TGTGCCAGCAGCTACGGCCGCACAGAGCCCCAGCATTTT | CASSYGRTEPQHF
- | - | TRBJ2-1 | 12 | TRBV29-1 | TGCAGCGTCCTCGGGGGCCTCAATGAGCAGTTCTTC | CSVLGGLNEQFF
few | - | TRBJ2-5 | 14 | TRBV5-1 | TGCGCCAGCAGCTTTCCGGGCAGGGAAGAGACCCAGTACTTC | CASSFPGREETQYF
once | - | TRBJ1-1 | 18 | TRBV18 | TGTGCCAGCTCTTCTAAGGGCCATACCCCGGCCGCGGGCACTGAAGCTTTCTTT | CASSSKGHTPAAGTEAFF
- | TRBD2 | TRBJ2-1 | 15 | TRBV6-2/TRBV6-3 | TGTGCCAGCAGTCTTCTTAGCGGGGAGTACAATGAGCAGTTCTTC | CASSLLSGEYNEQFF
- | - | TRBJ1-3 | 15 | TRBV20-1 | TGCAGTGCTAGAGATATTGGGGGAGGTGGAAACACCATATATTTT | CSARDIGGGGNTIYF
- | - | TRBJ2-7 | 13 | TRBV6-5 | TGTGCCAGCAGTTACTCAACTAGGGGCGAGCAGTACTTC | CASSYSTRGEQYF
- | TRBD2 | TRBJ2-1 | 15 | TRBV20-1 | TGCAGTGCTAGAGATCTGCGGGAGGCCCCATTTGAGCAGTTCTTC | CSARDLREAPFEQFF
- | TRBD2 | TRBJ2-2 | 18 | TRBV28 | TGTGCCAGCAGGCCGGGACATCACTGGCGGGAGGGAACCGGGGAGCTGTTTTTT | CASRPGHHWREGTGELFF
- | - | TRBJ2-1 | 15 | TRBV7-2 | TGTGCCAGCAGCTTTATGGAGGGAAGGGGCAATGAGCAGTTCTTC | CASSFMEGRGNEQFF
- | - | TRBJ2-2 | 17 | TRBV6-5 | TGTGCCAGCAGTTACTTTTCGGGAGGGGGCGGCACCGGGGAGCTGTTTTTT | CASSYFSGGGGTGELFF
- | TRBD2 | TRBJ2-3 | 16 | TRBV29-1 | TGCAGCCTTCAAGGGACTAGCGATTTGAGCACAGATACGCAGTATTTT | CSLQGTSDLSTDTQYF
many | - | TRBJ1-3 | 13 | TRBV7-2 | TGTGCCAGCAGCACGGGACCGGGAAACACCATATATTTT | CASSTGPGNTIYF
few | - | TRBJ2-5 | 14 | TRBV6-2/TRBV6-3 | TGTGCCAGCACCCCCTTTCGGAAAGGAGAGACCCAGTACTTC | CASTPFRKGETQYF
- | TRBD1 | TRBJ2-7 | 13 | TRBV29-1 | TGCAGCGTCCAAAGGGACAGGGTCGACGAGCAGTACTTC | CSVQRDRVDEQYF
few | - | TRBJ1-2 | 12 | TRBV15 | TGTGCCACCAGTGCCGGGGACTATGGCTACACCTTC | CATSAGDYGYTF
few | TRBD2 | TRBJ2-3 | 16 | TRBV2 | TGTGCCAGCAGTGAAAAGGTTAGCGGGGCCACAGATACGCAGTATTTT | CASSEKVSGATDTQYF
- | - | TRBJ2-1 | 16 | TRBV23-1 | TGCGCCAGCAGTCAATCGAAACACGGGTGTGATAATGAGCAGTTCTTC | CASSQSKHGCDNEQFF
few | - | TRBJ2-5 | 12 | TRBV6-2/TRBV6-3 | TGTGCCAGCAGAACAGGATACGAGACCCAGTACTTC | CASRTGYETQYF
- | - | TRBJ2-1 | 15 | TRBV5-4 | TGTGCCAGCAGCCCTCCGGGGAATGCCTACAATGAGCAGTTCTTC | CASSPPGNAYNEQFF
few | TRBD1 | TRBJ1-4 | 15 | TRBV5-4 | TGTGCCAGCAGCAAAACCGGGACAGCGAATGAAAAACTGTTTTTT | CASSKTGTANEKLFF
- | - | TRBJ2-1 | 16 | TRBV11-3 | TGTGCCAGCAGCCCTGCTGGAGGAGCGAATAACAATGAGCAGTTCTTC | CASSPAGGANNNEQFF
- | - | TRBJ2-1 | 13 | TRBV7-8 | TGTGCCAGCAGCTTCCTAGGTGGGGTTGAGCAGTTCTTC | CASSFLGGVEQFF
- | - | TRBJ1-4 | 14 | TRBV20-1 | TGCAGTGCTAGACGGCCAGGGCCTAATGAAAAACTGTTTTTT | CSARRPGPNEKLFF
- | - | TRBJ2-5 | 16 | TRBV27 | TGTGCCAGCAGTTTATTAGGACCGAGGTACCAAGAGACCCAGTACTTC | CASSLLGPRYQETQYF
many | TRBD1 | TRBJ1-4 | 14 | TRBV7-2 | TGTGCCAGCAGCGCGGGACAGGGATTTGAAAAACTGTTTTTT | CASSAGQGFEKLFF
few | TRBD2 | TRBJ2-1 | 15 | TRBV11-2 | TGTGCCAGCAGCGAACGGACTAGTGGGATCAATGAGCAGTTCTTC | CASSERTSGINEQFF
few | TRBD1 | TRBJ1-2 | 15 | TRBV6-5 | TGTGCCAGCAGTTTCCGGGACAGGGCCAACTATGGCTACACCTTC | CASSFRDRANYGYTF
few | - | TRBJ1-1 | 15 | TRBV19 | TGTGCCAGTACCCTCCGTGGGGGAACGAACACTGAAGCTTTCTTT | CASTLRGGTNTEAFF
- | TRBD1 | TRBJ2-1 | 16 | TRBV10-3 | TGTGCCATCAGTGAGTCCTGGCAGGGGGCGCGGAATGAGCAGTTCTTC | CAISESWQGARNEQFF
- | - | TRBJ1-5 | 12 | TRBV27 | TGTGCCAGCAGTCCTTCGGGGGACCCCCAGCATTTT | CASSPSGDPQHF
few | - | TRBJ2-3 | 15 | TRBV7-2 | TGTGCCAGCAGCGGGGAGGCGGGCCACACAGATACGCAGTATTTT | CASSGEAGHTDTQYF
few | TRBD2 | TRBJ2-7 | 15 | TRBV6-2/TRBV6-3 | TGTGCCAGCAGTTACTCGTCTAGCGGAGGCGGGGAGCAGTACTTC | CASSYSSSGGGEQYF
- | TRBD1 | TRBJ1-2 | 15 | TRBV6-1 | TGTGCCAGCAGTTACGGGGGACAGGGGTACTATGGCTACACCTTC | CASSYGGQGYYGYTF
- | - | TRBJ2-1 | 13 | TRBV11-3 | TGTGCCAGCAGAAGACTCCTGGGCAATGAGCAGTTCTTC | CASRRLLGNEQFF
- | TRBD2 | TRBJ2-2 | 18 | TRBV7-2 | TGTGCCAGCAGGCCGCCTAGCGGGAGCCTACGGACTACCGGGGAGCTGTTTTTT | CASRPPSGSLRTTGELFF
- | TRBD1 | TRBJ2-7 | 14 | TRBV19 | TGTGCCAGTAGGATCGGGACAGGGGCCTACGAGCAGTACTTC | CASRIGTGAYEQYF
- | TRBD1 | TRBJ2-3 | 16 | TRBV5-6 | TGTGCCAGCAGCCCAATTATCAGGGGGCCCACAGATACGCAGTATTTT | CASSPIIRGPTDTQYF